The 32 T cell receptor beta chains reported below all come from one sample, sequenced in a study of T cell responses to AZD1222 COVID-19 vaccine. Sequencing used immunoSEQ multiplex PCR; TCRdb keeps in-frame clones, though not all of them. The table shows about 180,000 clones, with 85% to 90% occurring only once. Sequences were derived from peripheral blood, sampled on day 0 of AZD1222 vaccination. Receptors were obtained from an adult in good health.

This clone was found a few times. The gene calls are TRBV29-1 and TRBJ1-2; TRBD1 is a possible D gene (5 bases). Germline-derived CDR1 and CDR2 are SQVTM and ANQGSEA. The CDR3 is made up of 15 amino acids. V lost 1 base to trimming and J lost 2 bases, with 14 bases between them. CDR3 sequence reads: CSVEGTPGPNYGYTF. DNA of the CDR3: TGCAGCGTTGAAGGTACTCCGGGACCCAACTATGGCTACACCTTC.

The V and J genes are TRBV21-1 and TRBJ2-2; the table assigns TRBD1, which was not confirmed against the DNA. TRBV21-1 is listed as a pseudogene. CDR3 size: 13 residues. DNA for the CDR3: TGTGCCAGCCGACAGGGCGCAACCGGGGAGCTGTTTTTT. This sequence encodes CASRQGATGELFF.

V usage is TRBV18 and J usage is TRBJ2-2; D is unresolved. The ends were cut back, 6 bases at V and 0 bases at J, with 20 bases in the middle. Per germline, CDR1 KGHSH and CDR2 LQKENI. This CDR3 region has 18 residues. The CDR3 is CASSPDFGPGSNTGELFF. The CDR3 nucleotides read TGTGCCAGCTCCCCAGACTTTGGACCTGGTTCGAACACCGGGGAGCTGTTTTTT.

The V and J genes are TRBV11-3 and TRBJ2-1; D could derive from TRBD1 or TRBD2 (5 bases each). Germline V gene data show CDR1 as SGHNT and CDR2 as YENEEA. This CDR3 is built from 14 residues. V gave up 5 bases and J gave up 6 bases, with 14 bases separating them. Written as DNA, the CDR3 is TGTGCCAGCAGCCGGGACCGATCAAGCAATGAGCAGTTCTTC. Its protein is CASSRDRSSNEQFF. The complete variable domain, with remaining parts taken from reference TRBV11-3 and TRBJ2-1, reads EAGVVQSPRYKIIEKKQPVAFWCNPISGHNTLYWYLQNLGQGPELLIRYENEEAVDDSQLPKDRFSAERLKGVDSTLKIQPAELGDSAVYLCASSRDRSSNEQFFGPGTRLTVL.

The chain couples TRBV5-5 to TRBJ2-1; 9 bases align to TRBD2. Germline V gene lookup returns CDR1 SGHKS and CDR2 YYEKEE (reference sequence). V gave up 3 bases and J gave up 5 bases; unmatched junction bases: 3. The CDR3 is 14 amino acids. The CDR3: CASSSSGGNNEQFF. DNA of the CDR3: TGTGCCAGCAGCTCCAGCGGGGGGAACAATGAGCAGTTCTTC.

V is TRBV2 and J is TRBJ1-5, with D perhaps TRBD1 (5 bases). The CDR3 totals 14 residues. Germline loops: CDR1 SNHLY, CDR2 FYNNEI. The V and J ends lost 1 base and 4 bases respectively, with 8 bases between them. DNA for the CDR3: TGTGCCAGCAGTGAAGGGGGACCTAATCAGCCCCAGCATTTT. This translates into CASSEGGPNQPQHF.

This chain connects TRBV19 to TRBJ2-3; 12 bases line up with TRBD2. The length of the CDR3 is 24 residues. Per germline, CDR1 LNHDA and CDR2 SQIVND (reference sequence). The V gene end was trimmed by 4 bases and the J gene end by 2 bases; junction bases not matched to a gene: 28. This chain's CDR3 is CASSTTEGLPPGLAGGRVTDTQYF. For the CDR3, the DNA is TGTGCCAGTAGTACGACCGAAGGACTTCCCCCAGGGCTAGCGGGGGGGCGAGTCACAGATACGCAGTATTTT.

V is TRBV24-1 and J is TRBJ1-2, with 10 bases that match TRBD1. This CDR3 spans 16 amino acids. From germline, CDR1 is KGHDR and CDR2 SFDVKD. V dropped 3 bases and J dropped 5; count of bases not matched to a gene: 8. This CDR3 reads CATSDPGADRGYGYTF. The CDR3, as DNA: TGTGCCACCAGTGATCCCGGGGCGGACAGGGGGTATGGCTACACCTTC.

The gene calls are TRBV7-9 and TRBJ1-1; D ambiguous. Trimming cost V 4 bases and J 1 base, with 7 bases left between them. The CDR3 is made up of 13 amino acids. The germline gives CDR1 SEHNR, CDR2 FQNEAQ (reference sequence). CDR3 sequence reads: CASSSGSNTEAFF. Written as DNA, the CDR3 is TGTGCCAGCAGCTCGGGGTCGAACACTGAAGCTTTCTTT.

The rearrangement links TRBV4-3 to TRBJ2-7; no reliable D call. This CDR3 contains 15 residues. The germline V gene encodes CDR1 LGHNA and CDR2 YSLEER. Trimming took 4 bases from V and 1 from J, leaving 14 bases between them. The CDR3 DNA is TGCGCCAGCAGCCCGTGGTACGGAGAGTCCTACGAGCAGTACTTC. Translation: CASSPWYGESYEQYF.

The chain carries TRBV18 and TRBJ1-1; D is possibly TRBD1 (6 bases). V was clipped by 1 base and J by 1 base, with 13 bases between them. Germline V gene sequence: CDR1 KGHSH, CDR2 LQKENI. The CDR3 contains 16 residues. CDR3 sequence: CASSPQAGAQNTEAFF. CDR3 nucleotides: TGTGCCAGCTCACCACAGGCAGGGGCCCAGAACACTGAAGCTTTCTTT.

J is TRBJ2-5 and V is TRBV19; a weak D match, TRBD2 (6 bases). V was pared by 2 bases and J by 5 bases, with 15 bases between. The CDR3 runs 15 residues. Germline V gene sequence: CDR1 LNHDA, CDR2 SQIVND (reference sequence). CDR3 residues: CASSIRWALAETQYF. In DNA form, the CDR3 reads TGTGCCAGTAGTATAAGGTGGGCGCTAGCGGAGACCCAGTACTTC.

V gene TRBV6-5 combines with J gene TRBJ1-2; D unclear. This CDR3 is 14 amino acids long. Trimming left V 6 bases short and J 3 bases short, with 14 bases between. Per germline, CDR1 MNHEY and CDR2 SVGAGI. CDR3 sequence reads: CASRSREHDYGYTF. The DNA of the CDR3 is TGTGCCAGCAGATCCCGGGAGCATGACTATGGCTACACCTTC.

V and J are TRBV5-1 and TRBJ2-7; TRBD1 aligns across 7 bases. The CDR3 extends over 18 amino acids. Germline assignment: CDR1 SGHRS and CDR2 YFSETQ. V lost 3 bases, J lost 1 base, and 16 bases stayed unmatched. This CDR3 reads CASSSQGTEYILSYEQYF. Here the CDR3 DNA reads TGCGCCAGCAGCTCCCAAGGGACAGAATATATTTTATCCTACGAGCAGTACTTC.

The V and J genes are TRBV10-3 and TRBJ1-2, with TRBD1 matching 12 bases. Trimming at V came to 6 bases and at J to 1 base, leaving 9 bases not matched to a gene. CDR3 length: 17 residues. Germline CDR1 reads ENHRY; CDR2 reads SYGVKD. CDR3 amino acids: CAISTGTGGEYNYGYTF. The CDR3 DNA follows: TGTGCCATCAGCACCGGGACAGGGGGCGAATATAACTATGGCTACACCTTC.

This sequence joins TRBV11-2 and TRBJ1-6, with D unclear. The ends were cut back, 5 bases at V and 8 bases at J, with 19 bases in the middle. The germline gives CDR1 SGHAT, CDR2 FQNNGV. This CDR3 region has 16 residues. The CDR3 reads CASSLRRPTGDSPLHF. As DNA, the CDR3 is TGTGCCAGCAGCCTTAGGAGACCGACTGGCGATTCACCCCTCCACTTT.

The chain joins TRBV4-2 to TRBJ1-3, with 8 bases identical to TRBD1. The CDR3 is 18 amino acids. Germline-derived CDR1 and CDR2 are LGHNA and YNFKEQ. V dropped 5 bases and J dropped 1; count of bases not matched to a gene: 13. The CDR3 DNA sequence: TGTGCCAGCAGCAACCCCCCAGGACAGGGCAAATCTGGAAACACCATATATTTT. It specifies CASSNPPGQGKSGNTIYF.

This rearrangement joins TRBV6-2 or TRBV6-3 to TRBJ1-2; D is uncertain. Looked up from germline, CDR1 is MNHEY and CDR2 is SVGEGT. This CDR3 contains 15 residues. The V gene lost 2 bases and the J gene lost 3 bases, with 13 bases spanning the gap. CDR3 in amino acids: CASSYPEKRDYGYTF. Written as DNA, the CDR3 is TGTGCCAGCAGTTACCCGGAGAAAAGGGACTATGGCTACACCTTC.

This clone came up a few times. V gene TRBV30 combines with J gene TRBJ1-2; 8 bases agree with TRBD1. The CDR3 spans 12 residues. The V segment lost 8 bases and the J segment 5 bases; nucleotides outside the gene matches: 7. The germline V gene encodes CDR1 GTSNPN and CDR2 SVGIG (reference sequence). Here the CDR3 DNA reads TGTGCCGGCCGACAGGGGCCGTATGGCTACACCTTC. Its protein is CAGRQGPYGYTF.

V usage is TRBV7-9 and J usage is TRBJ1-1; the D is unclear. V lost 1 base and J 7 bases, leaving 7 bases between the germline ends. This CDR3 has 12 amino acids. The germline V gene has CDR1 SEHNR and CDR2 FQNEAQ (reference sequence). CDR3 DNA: TGTGCCAGCAGCTTAGTCCACAGTGAAGCTTTCTTT. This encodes CASSLVHSEAFF.

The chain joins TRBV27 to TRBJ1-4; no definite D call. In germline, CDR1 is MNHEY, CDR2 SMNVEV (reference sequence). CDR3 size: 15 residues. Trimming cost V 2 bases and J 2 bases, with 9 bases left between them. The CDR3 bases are TGTGCCAGCAGTTTAAGCTGGGGTACTAATGAAAAACTGTTTTTT. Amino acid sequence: CASSLSWGTNEKLFF.

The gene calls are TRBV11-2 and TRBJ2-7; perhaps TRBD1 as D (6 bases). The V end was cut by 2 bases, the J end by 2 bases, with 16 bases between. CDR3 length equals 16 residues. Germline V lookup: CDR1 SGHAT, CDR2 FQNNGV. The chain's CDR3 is CASSLSGGRLPYEQYF. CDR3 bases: TGTGCCAGCAGCTTAAGTGGGGGCCGTCTTCCCTACGAGCAGTACTTC.

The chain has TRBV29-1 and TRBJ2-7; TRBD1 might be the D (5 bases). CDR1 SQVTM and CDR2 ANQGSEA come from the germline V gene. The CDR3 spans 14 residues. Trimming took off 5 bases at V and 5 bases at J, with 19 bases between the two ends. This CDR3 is CSVLPRQGGDEQYF. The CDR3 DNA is TGCAGCGTTCTCCCCCGCCAGGGTGGCGACGAGCAGTACTTC.

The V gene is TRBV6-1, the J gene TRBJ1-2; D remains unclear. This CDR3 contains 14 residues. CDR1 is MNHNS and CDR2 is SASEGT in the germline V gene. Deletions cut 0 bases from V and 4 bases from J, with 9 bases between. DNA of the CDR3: TGTGCCAGCAGTGAAGCGCATCGGTCCTATGGCTACACCTTC. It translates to CASSEAHRSYGYTF.

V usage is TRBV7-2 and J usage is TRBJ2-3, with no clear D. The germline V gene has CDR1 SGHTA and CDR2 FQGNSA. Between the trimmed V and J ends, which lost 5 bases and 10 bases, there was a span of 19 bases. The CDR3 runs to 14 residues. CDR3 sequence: CASSIGPPRSAQYF. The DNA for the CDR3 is TGTGCCAGCAGCATCGGACCGCCACGCAGTGCGCAGTATTTT.

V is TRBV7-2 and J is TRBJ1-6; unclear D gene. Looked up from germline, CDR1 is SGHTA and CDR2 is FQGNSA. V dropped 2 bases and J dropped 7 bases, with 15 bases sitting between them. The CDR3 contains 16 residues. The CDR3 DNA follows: TGTGCCAGCAGCTTAATCCCCAGGATCGGAAATTCACCCCTCCACTTT. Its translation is CASSLIPRIGNSPLHF.

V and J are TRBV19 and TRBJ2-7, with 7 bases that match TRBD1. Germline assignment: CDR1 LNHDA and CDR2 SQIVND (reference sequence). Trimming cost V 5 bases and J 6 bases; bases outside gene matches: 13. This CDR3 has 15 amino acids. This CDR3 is CASSQTGATMSEQYF. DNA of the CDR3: TGTGCCAGTAGTCAAACAGGGGCGACAATGTCCGAGCAGTACTTC. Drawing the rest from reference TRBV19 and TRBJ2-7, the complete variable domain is DGGITQSPKYLFRKEGQNVTLSCEQNLNHDAMYWYRQDPGQGLRLIYYSQIVNDFQKGDIAEGYSVSREKKESFPLTVTSAQKNPTAFYLCASSQTGATMSEQYFGPGTRLTVT.

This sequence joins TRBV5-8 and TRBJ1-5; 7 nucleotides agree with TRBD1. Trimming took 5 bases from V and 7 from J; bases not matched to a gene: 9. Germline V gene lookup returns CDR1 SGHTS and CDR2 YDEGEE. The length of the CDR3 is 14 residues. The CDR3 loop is CASSFPGGWQPQHF. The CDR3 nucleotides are TGTGCCAGCAGTTTTCCAGGGGGTTGGCAGCCCCAGCATTTT. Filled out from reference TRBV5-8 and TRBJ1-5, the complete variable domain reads EAGVTQSPTHLIKTRGQQATLRCSPISGHTSVYWYQQALGLGLQFLLWYDEGEERNRGNFPPRFSGRQFPNYSSELNVNALELEDSALYLCASSFPGGWQPQHFGDGTRLSIL.

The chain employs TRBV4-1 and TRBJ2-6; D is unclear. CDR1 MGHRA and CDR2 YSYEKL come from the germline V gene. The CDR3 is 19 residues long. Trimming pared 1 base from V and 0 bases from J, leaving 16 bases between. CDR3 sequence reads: CASSQAIARILSGANVLTF. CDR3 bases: TGCGCCAGCAGCCAAGCAATAGCCAGGATTCTCTCTGGGGCCAACGTCCTGACTTTC.

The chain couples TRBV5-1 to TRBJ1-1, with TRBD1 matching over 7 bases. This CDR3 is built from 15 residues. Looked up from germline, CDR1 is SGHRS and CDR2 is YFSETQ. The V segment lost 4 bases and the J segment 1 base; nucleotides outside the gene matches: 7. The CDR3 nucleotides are TGCGCCAGCAGCCCGCGGGACAGAACGAACACTGAAGCTTTCTTT. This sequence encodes CASSPRDRTNTEAFF. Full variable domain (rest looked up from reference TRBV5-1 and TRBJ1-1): KAGVTQTPRYLIKTRGQQVTLSCSPISGHRSVSWYQQTPGQGLQFLFEYFSETQRNKGNFPGRFSGRQFSNSRSEMNVSTLELGDSALYLCASSPRDRTNTEAFFGQGTRLTVV.

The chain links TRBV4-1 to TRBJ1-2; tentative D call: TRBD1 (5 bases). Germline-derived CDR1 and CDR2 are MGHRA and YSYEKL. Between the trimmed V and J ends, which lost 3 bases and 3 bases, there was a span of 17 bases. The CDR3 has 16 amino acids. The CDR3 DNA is TGCGCCAGCAGCCAGATAGCCGGGGCCGCCTACTATGGCTACACCTTC. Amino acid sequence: CASSQIAGAAYYGYTF.

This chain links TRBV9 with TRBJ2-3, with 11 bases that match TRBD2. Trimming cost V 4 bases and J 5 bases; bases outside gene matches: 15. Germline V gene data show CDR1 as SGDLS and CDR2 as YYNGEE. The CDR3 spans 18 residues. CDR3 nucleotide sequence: TGTGCCAGCAGCCCGTACGACTTCACTAGCGGGGGAGGAGATACGCAGTATTTT. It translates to CASSPYDFTSGGGDTQYF.